A selection of T cell receptor beta chains follows, all from one sample in a study of blood T cell repertoires in COVID-19. The assay was immunoSEQ multiplex PCR, and TCRdb's table has in-frame clones only and misses some. The sample has about 350,000 clones; 89% are singletons. Material for sequencing was peripheral blood. These receptors were collected from a woman aged 60-75 years with COVID-19, enrolled during active disease. Each CDR3 is given with its conserved first and last residue. The order of the fields is CDR3 length, J gene, clone size, D gene, V gene, CDR3 protein, CDR3 DNA. A D gene is named only where the DNA matches it firmly. The size entry is marked missing in some rows and otherwise reads once, few, many or a size class.

>12|TRBJ1-1|NA|NA|TRBV18
CASSPQGAEAFF
TGTGCCAGCTCACCACAAGGGGCTGAAGCTTTCTTT
>13|TRBJ1-2|NA|TRBD1|TRBV5-1
CASKHGTADGYTF
TGCGCCAGCAAGCACGGGACAGCGGATGGCTACACCTTC
>15|TRBJ2-1|NA|TRBD2|TRBV7-3
CASSSSGGAWDEQFF
TGTGCCAGCAGCTCTAGCGGGGGGGCATGGGATGAGCAGTTCTTC
>14|TRBJ1-2|once|NA|TRBV27
CASSQGHGHGGYTF
TGTGCCAGCAGCCAGGGACACGGGCATGGTGGCTACACCTTC
>13|TRBJ1-6|NA|NA|TRBV7-9
CASSVGEHSPLHF
TGTGCCAGCAGCGTGGGCGAGCATTCACCCCTCCACTTT
>15|TRBJ2-1|NA|NA|TRBV5-5
CASSLGTGSYNEQFF
TGTGCCAGCAGCCTAGGGACTGGCTCCTACAATGAGCAGTTCTTC
>17|TRBJ2-7|NA|TRBD1|TRBV7-9
CASSLKGTATYSYEQYF
TGTGCCAGCAGCTTAAAGGGGACAGCCACATACTCCTACGAGCAGTACTTC
>18|TRBJ2-3|NA|TRBD2|TRBV11-3
CASSRGLAGGLGTDTQYF
TGTGCCAGCAGCAGGGGACTAGCGGGGGGGCTGGGCACAGATACGCAGTATTTT
>18|TRBJ1-1|NA|TRBD1|TRBV3-1/TRBV3-2
CASSQAGQGNLGVTEAFF
TGTGCCAGCAGCCAAGCGGGACAGGGTAATTTAGGGGTCACTGAAGCTTTCTTT
>18|TRBJ1-3|NA|NA|TRBV18
CASSPPSTGGKSGNTIYF
TGTGCCAGCTCACCACCGTCCACAGGCGGGAAGTCTGGAAACACCATATATTTT
>13|TRBJ1-5|few|NA|TRBV12-3/TRBV12-4
CASRGTSGQPQHF
TGTGCCAGCAGGGGGACTTCGGGTCAGCCCCAGCATTTT
>14|TRBJ2-5|NA|NA|TRBV27
CASSPWTFEETQYF
TGTGCCAGCAGTCCGTGGACATTTGAAGAGACCCAGTACTTC
>14|TRBJ1-2|NA|TRBD1|TRBV27
CASSFSGGNYGYTF
TGTGCCAGCAGTTTCTCAGGGGGGAACTATGGCTACACCTTC
>13|TRBJ1-3|NA|NA|TRBV18
CASSPPGGDTIYF
TGTGCCAGCTCACCCCCGGGAGGGGACACCATATATTTT
>14|TRBJ1-2|NA|NA|TRBV4-1
CASSQEDSHYGYTF
TGCGCCAGCAGCCAAGAAGACAGTCACTATGGCTACACCTTC
>14|TRBJ1-1|NA|TRBD1|TRBV6-1
CASSEAAGGTEAFF
TGTGCCAGCAGTGAAGCCGCAGGGGGCACTGAAGCTTTCTTT
>16|TRBJ2-3|once|TRBD2|TRBV3-1/TRBV3-2
CASSLTGLGTLGTQYF
TGTGCCAGCAGCTTAACGGGACTAGGAACCCTTGGTACGCAGTATTTT
>16|TRBJ2-3|NA|TRBD2|TRBV5-1
CASSIPSGGSPDTQYF
TGCGCCAGCAGCATTCCTAGCGGGGGCTCCCCAGATACGCAGTATTTT
>17|TRBJ1-4|once|TRBD1|TRBV27
CASSLRGQGASNEKLFF
TGTGCCAGCAGTTTGCGGGGACAGGGGGCTTCTAATGAAAAACTGTTTTTT